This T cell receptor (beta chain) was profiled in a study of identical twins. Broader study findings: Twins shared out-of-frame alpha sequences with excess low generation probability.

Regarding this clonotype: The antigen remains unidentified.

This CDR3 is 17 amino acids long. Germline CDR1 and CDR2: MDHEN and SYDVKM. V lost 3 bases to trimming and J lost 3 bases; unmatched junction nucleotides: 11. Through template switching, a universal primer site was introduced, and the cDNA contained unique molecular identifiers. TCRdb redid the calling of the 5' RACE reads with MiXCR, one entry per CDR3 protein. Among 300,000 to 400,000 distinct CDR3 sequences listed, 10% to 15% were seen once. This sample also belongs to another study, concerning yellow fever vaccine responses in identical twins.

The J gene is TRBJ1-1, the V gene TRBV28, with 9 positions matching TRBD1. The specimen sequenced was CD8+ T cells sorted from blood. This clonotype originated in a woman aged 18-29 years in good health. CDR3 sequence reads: CASSFPLGQGKDTEAFF. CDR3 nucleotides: TGTGCCAGCAGTTTCCCCCTCGGACAGGGGAAGGACACTGAAGCTTTCTTT.